This TCR beta chain was recorded in a study of metastatic and nonmetastatic thyroid tumors. Study context: The authors compared repertoires across blood and tumor or nodule tissue from malignant and benign thyroid patients.

Among the patients, none had received any treatment before thyroid surgery. Original analysis: Across clinicopathological groups, CDR3 differences served as the basis for building a distant-metastasis classifier for papillary thyroid cancer. From the PCR reads, TCRdb re-called clones with MiXCR. For this entry, the V and J calls and clone size follow TCRdb and not the study's own pipeline. The table shows under 95,000 clones, with 8% to 9.5% occurring only once. Points from the study as a whole: As reported, TCR beta diversity in blood and tumor was significantly higher in malignant thyroid tumors than in benign nodules.

This clone was counted ten times or more. The target antigen is unknown. The CDR3 is 16 amino acids. CDR1 SGHVS and CDR2 FNYEAQ come from the germline V gene. Trimming removed 5 bases from V and 0 bases from J; junction bases left unmatched: 6. The sequencing input was blood. The chain employs TRBV7-6 and TRBJ2-2; 7 bases agree with TRBD2. The clonotype originates from a female donor with papillary thyroid cancer or a benign thyroid nodule (not recorded which). Some clones in this sample may be carry-over from other donors' samples. The CDR3 nucleotides are TGTGCCAGCAGCCCAAATGCGGGGGCGAACACCGGGGAGCTGTTTTTT. Translating gives CASSPNAGANTGELFF.